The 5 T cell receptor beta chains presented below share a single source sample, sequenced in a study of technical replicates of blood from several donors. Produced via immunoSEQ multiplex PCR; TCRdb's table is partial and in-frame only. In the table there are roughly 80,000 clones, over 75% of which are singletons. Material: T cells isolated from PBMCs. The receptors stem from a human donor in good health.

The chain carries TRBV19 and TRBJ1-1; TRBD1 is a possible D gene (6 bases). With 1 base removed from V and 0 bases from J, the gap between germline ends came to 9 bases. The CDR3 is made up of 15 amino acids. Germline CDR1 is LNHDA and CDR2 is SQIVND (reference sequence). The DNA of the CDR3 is TGTGCCAGTAGTATAGTAGGGGGTTTGAACACTGAAGCTTTCTTT. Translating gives CASSIVGGLNTEAFF.

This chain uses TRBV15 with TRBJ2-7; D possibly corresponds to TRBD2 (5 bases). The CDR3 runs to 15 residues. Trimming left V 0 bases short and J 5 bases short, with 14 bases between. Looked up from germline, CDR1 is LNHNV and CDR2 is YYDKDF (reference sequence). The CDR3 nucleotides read TGTGCCACCAGCAGAGATCCGGCGGGCTTGGACGAGCAGTACTTC. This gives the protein CATSRDPAGLDEQYF.

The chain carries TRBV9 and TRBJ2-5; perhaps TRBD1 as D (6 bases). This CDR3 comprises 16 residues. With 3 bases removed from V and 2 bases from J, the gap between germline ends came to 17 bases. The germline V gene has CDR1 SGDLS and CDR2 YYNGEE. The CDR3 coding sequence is TGTGCCAGCAGCGCCGCTGGACAGCCACTACAAGAGACCCAGTACTTC. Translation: CASSAAGQPLQETQYF. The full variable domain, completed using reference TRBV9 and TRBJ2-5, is DSGVTQTPKHLITATGQRVTLRCSPRSGDLSVYWYQQSLDQGLQFLIQYYNGEERAKGNILERFSAQQFPDLHSELNLSSLELGDSALYFCASSAAGQPLQETQYFGPGTRLLVL.

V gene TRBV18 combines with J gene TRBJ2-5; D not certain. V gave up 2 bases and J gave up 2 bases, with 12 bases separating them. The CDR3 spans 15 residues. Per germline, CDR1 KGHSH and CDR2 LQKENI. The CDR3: CASSPVTGNQETQYF. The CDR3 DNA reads TGTGCCAGCTCACCAGTAACGGGTAATCAAGAGACCCAGTACTTC.

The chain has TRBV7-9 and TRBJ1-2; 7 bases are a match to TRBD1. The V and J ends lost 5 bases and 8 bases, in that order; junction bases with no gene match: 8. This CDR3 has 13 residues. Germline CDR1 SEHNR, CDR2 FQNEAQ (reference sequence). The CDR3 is CASSPEGAGGYTF. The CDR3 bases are TGTGCCAGCAGCCCCGAGGGGGCTGGAGGCTACACCTTC.